The entry that follows covers one T cell receptor (beta chain) sequence. Its antigen is undetermined. TCRdb's table, derived via immunoSEQ multiplex PCR, lists solely in-frame clones and lacks some. Of over 150,000 clones in the sample, approximately 90% were seen once. The sample is drawn from a study of T cell responses to AZD1222 COVID-19 vaccine. Study-level findings and limits: Donors were mostly white British, more females; clonal diversity possibly underestimated. Every sample of the repertoires postdated the peak T cell response. Unmutated variant regions are reportedly targeted by nearly half of spike-specific TCRs.

Per the germline V gene, CDR1 is SEHNR and CDR2 is FQNEAQ (reference sequence). V was cut by 5 bases and J by 2 bases, with 16 bases left in between. This CDR3 has 15 amino acids. This sample comprised peripheral blood, obtained on day 0 of AZD1222 vaccination. The chain recombines TRBV7-9 with TRBJ2-7; TRBD2 is a possible D gene (5 bases). This sequence was found in an adult in good health. The CDR3 is CASSRGLSVPYEQYF. As DNA, the CDR3 is TGTGCCAGCAGCCGCGGGCTATCCGTCCCCTACGAGCAGTACTTC.